This T cell receptor beta chain derives from a study of OX40 agonist ivuxolimab in advanced cancers. In the study overall: Ivuxolimab, which targeted the costimulatory receptor OX40 (CD134), was an agonistic, fully human IgG2 monoclonal antibody. Intravenous ivuxolimab was administered to patients every 2 weeks at six dose levels: 0.01, 0.1, 0.3, 1.5, 3 and 10 mg/kg. Of the 50 or so patients in dose escalation, about 20 had hepatocellular carcinoma, some 15 had melanoma, 9 had renal cell carcinoma and 9 had head and neck cancer. The dose-escalation cohort was 80% to 90% male with a mean age of roughly 60 years, ranging from roughly 23 to 90. Prior anti-PD-1, anti-PD-L1 or anti-CTLA-4 therapy was permitted, and checkpoint inhibitors had been received by 30% to 40% of dose-escalation patients. Partial responses occurred in three dose-escalation patients: two with cutaneous melanoma and one with hepatocellular carcinoma. Peripheral TCRbeta sequencing was intended to test whether TCR sequence diversity was altered and clonal T-cell expansion was caused by ivuxolimab. The paper covers the monotherapy dose-escalation part of the phase I ivuxolimab trial, which included N of about 50 patients. Results the study describes overall, beyond this receptor: The antigen specificity of the clonally expanded peripheral T cells was not determined. In the 0.1-3.0 mg/kg groups, partial responders were among the patients with the lowest normalized peripheral clonal expansion, particularly in CD8+ T cells. After ivuxolimab, expanded clones were on average more numerous among CD8+ T cells than among CD4+ T cells. At doses of 0.1 to 3.0 mg/kg, clonal expansion of both CD4+ and CD8+ blood T cells was observed from baseline to week 6. Low levels of normalized T-cell clonal expansion were also seen in some patients who did not respond.

For sequencing of the TCRbeta CDR3 region, genomic DNA was extracted from the sorted cells. The immunoSEQ Assay was used for sequencing of TCRbeta CDR3 regions. TCRdb mirrors the immuneACCESS table, restricted to in-frame sequences. Some clones are absent from its copies; in checked studies, under half trace to an unresolved V gene, and the reason for the others is unknown. This sample comprises about 120,000 clones, 80% to 90% of them detected only once. Together, the top ten hold 0.55% of the sample. The trial excluded patients who had a history of autoimmune disease or who were on systemic immunosuppression. Peripheral blood for TCR sequencing was collected from all dose cohorts at baseline, on cycle 4 day 1, and on cycle 7 day 1. The samples were drawn from a first-in-human, open-label, multicenter phase I dose-escalation trial of ivuxolimab. Adults with locally advanced or metastatic head and neck squamous cell, hepatocellular, melanoma or renal cell carcinoma were enrolled in the trial. Before TCR sequencing, CD4+ T cells and CD8+ T cells from peripheral blood were sorted into separate populations.

About this clone: Its antigen remains undetermined. No much larger clone is present one base from it, and per-base qualities are unavailable.

The V and J ends are trimmed by 5 bases and 5 bases, leaving 9 bases between them. For CDR1 and CDR2, the germline V gene lists SGHVS and FNYEAQ. The CDR3 sequence holds 12 residues, the cysteine and phenylalanine included. Only the CDR3 DNA stays, 36 bases, in frame from base 1. This sample comprised CD4+ or CD8+ T cells sorted from blood, obtained in a trial of the OX40 agonist ivuxolimab. The TCR was taken from an adult with an advanced solid tumor such as melanoma, head and neck, liver or kidney cancer. The receptor chain draws on TRBV7-6 and TRBJ2-5; no D gene call is confident. CDR3 reads: CASSLVLETQYF. The nucleotides read TGTGCCAGCAGCCTCGTATTGGAGACCCAGTACTTC.